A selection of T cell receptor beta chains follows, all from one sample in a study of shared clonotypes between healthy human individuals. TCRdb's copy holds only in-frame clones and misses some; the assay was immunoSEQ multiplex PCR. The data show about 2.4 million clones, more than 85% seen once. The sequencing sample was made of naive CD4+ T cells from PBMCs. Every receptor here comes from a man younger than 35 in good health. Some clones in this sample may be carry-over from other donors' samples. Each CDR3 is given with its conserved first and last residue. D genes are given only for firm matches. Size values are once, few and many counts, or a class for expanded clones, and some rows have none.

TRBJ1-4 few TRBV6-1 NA CASRRHPNEKLFF TGTGCCAGCAGAAGACACCCGAATGAAAAACTGTTTTTT
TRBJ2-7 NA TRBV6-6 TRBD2 CASGPLVSGRAYEQYF TGTGCCAGCGGTCCTCTAGTGAGCGGGAGGGCCTACGAGCAGTACTTC
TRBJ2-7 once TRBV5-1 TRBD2 CASSLASASGSWNYEQYF TGCGCCAGCAGCTTGGCCTCGGCTAGCGGGAGCTGGAACTACGAGCAGTACTTC
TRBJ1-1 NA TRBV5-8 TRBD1 CASSRGQGEAFF TGTGCCAGCAGCCGAGGACAGGGGGAAGCTTTCTTT
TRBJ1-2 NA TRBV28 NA CASSFLENYGYTF TGTGCCAGCAGTTTCCTGGAAAACTATGGCTACACCTTC
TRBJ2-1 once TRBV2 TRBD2 CASSFRTSGNEQFF TGTGCCAGCAGCTTCCGGACTAGCGGAAATGAGCAGTTCTTC
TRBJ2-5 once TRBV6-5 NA CASSRTGAQYF TGTGCCAGCAGTCGGACGGGGGCCCAGTACTTC
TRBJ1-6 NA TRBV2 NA CAMITGERNSPLHF TGTGCCATGATCACAGGCGAACGTAATTCACCCCTCCACTTT
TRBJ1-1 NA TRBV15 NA CATSKTVSNTEAFF TGTGCCACCAGCAAGACAGTTTCGAACACTGAAGCTTTCTTT
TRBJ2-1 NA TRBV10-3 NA CATAATGTYNEQFF TGTGCCACGGCGGCTACAGGGACGTACAATGAGCAGTTCTTC
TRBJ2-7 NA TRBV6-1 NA CASSTYYEQYF TGTGCCAGCAGTACCTACTACGAGCAGTACTTC
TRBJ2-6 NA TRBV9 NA CASSVMAVYSGANVLTF TGTGCCAGCAGCGTAATGGCCGTATACTCTGGGGCCAACGTCCTGACTTTC
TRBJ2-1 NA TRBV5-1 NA CASSSRTRSYNEQFF TGTGCCAGCAGCTCGAGGACTCGCTCCTACAATGAGCAGTTCTTC
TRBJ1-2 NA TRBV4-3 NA CASSPPGGAGYTF TGCGCCAGCAGCCCCCCCGGAGGGGCGGGCTACACCTTC
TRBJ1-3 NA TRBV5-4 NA CASSSGQSGNTIYF TGTGCCAGCAGCTCCGGGCAGTCTGGAAACACCATATATTTT
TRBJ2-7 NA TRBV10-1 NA CASEGRRCSYEQYF TGCGCCAGCGAAGGGAGACGGTGCTCCTACGAGCAGTACTTC
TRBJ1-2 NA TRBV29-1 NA CSVPRGWGYTF TGCAGCGTTCCCCGCGGTTGGGGCTACACCTTC
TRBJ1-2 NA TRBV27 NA CPHGKGRWF TGTCCACATGGCAAGGGACGATGGTTC
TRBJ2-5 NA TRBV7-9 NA CASSQNSGLETQYF TGTGCCAGCAGCCAGAATTCGGGGTTGGAGACCCAGTACTTC
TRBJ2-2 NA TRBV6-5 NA CASSSSTGELFF TGTGCCAGCAGTTCATCAACCGGGGAGCTGTTTTTT